The 30 T cell receptor beta chains reported below all come from one sample, sequenced in a study of blood T cell repertoires in COVID-19. Clones were sequenced by immunoSEQ multiplex PCR, and TCRdb holds only the in-frame ones, with some missing. This table has 150,000 to 200,000 clones, more than 75% appearing once. What was sequenced was peripheral blood. These receptors came from a man between 65 and 85 years old with acute or convalescent COVID-19.

The chain joins TRBV11-2 to TRBJ1-3, with D tentatively TRBD1 (5 bases). The CDR3 covers 13 residues. The V end lost 4 bases, the J end lost 7 bases, and 11 bases lay between the germline ends. Germline CDR1 is SGHAT and CDR2 is FQNNGV. CDR3 coding DNA: TGTGCCAGCAGCTCCCCTCGGGGGAACACCATATATTTT. It yields the protein CASSSPRGNTIYF.

On this clone itself: Other DNA variants within this sample encode the same CDR3. V gene TRBV7-2 combines with J gene TRBJ1-3; D is perhaps TRBD1 (6 bases). The CDR3 runs 15 residues. From germline, CDR1 is SGHTA and CDR2 FQGNSA. Between the trimmed V and J ends, which lost 1 base and 1 base, there was a span of 8 bases. The CDR3 loop reads CASSLGTVSGNTIYF. The CDR3 DNA reads as TGTGCCAGCAGCTTAGGGACAGTTTCTGGAAACACCATATATTTT.

This chain connects TRBV18 to TRBJ2-2; D unclear. Germline CDR1 is KGHSH and CDR2 is LQKENI. This CDR3 is 14 amino acids long. V was pared by 1 base and J by 4 bases, with 7 bases between. CDR3 sequence: CASSPRAVTGELFF. Written as DNA, the CDR3 is TGTGCCAGCTCACCACGCGCTGTCACCGGGGAGCTGTTTTTT.

The chain employs TRBV5-4 and TRBJ1-5; the match to TRBD1 covers 8 bases. The CDR3 covers 15 residues. V shed 0 bases and J 11 bases; nucleotides not matched to a gene: 10. Germline V lookup: CDR1 SGHNT, CDR2 YYREEE (reference sequence). CDR3 protein: CASSLGSGGISAQHF. The DNA of the CDR3 is TGTGCCAGCAGCTTGGGGTCAGGGGGCATATCAGCCCAGCATTTT. The whole variable domain, remainder taken from reference TRBV5-4 and TRBJ1-5, is ETGVTQSPTHLIKTRGQQVTLRCSSQSGHNTVSWYQQALGQGPQFIFQYYREEENGRGNFPPRFSGLQFPNYSSELNVNALELDDSALYLCASSLGSGGISAQHFGDGTRLSIL.

J is TRBJ2-6 and V is TRBV19; D is uncertain. The CDR3 covers 16 residues. Germline CDR1 LNHDA, CDR2 SQIVND (reference sequence). Trimming removed 5 bases at V and 0 bases at J, with 11 bases between. Written as DNA, the CDR3 is TGTGCCAGTAGTGCCACACGATACTCTGGGGCCAACGTCCTGACTTTC. Its translation is CASSATRYSGANVLTF. Filled out from reference TRBV19 and TRBJ2-6, the complete variable domain reads DGGITQSPKYLFRKEGQNVTLSCEQNLNHDAMYWYRQDPGQGLRLIYYSQIVNDFQKGDIAEGYSVSREKKESFPLTVTSAQKNPTAFYLCASSATRYSGANVLTFGAGSRLTVL.

This clone has more than one count but fewer than ten. This sequence joins TRBV12-3 or TRBV12-4 and TRBJ1-3; D uncertain. Trimming shortened V by 3 bases and J by 7 bases, and 7 bases separated the two germline ends. CDR3 length: 12 amino acids. This chain's CDR3 is CASSFGGNTIYF. The DNA for the CDR3 is TGTGCCAGCAGTTTCGGAGGGAACACCATATATTTT.

The chain recombines TRBV6-6 with TRBJ2-7, with 10 bases lining up with TRBD1. V lost 6 bases, J lost 3 bases, and 2 bases stayed unmatched. This CDR3 is built from 13 residues. Germline V gene lookup returns CDR1 MNHNY and CDR2 SVGAGI (reference sequence). CDR3 coding DNA: TGTGCCAGCAGGGGACAGGGGAGCTACGAGCAGTACTTC. Translation gives CASRGQGSYEQYF.

The chain carries TRBV4-1 and TRBJ1-5; 7 bases line up with TRBD1. V was pared by 4 bases and J by 5 bases, with 5 bases of the junction left unmatched. Per the germline V gene, CDR1 is MGHRA and CDR2 is YSYEKL. The CDR3 sequence is 14 residues long. The CDR3 loop is CASSRPDRDQPQHF. The CDR3 coding sequence is TGCGCCAGCAGCCGCCCCGACAGGGATCAGCCCCAGCATTTT.

J is TRBJ1-1 and V is TRBV27; 7 nucleotides agree with TRBD1. V lost 3 bases, J lost 0 bases, and 1 base stayed unmatched. Germline V CDR1 and CDR2: MNHEY, SMNVEV (reference sequence). The CDR3 spans 14 residues. The CDR3 region is CASSFDRVNTEAFF. In DNA, the CDR3 is TGTGCCAGCAGTTTTGACAGGGTGAACACTGAAGCTTTCTTT.

V gene TRBV18 combines with J gene TRBJ1-3, with 8 bases matching TRBD1. This CDR3 has 16 amino acids. Losses at the gene ends were 5 bases for V and 0 bases for J; bases not matched to a gene: 6. Germline V gene lookup returns CDR1 KGHSH and CDR2 LQKENI. Written as DNA, the CDR3 is TGTGCCAGCTCAACCGGGACAGGAGTCTCTGGAAACACCATATATTTT. Protein: CASSTGTGVSGNTIYF.

J is TRBJ2-2 and V is TRBV7-3, with 10 bases lining up with TRBD2. CDR3 length: 13 amino acids. Unmatched junction bases numbered 4, after V lost 8 bases and J lost 7 bases. CDR1 is SGHTA, CDR2 FQGTGA, per germline. CDR3 protein: CASGLAEGGELFF. CDR3 nucleotides: TGTGCCAGCGGACTAGCGGAGGGCGGGGAGCTGTTTTTT.

The chain employs TRBV9 and TRBJ2-1, with TRBD2 matching 14 bases. The CDR3 extends over 15 amino acids. Germline values: CDR1 SGDLS, CDR2 YYNGEE. The ends lost 3 bases at V and 6 bases at J; junction bases unmatched: 2. CDR3 residues: CASSAGLAGVNEQFF. As DNA, the CDR3 is TGTGCCAGCAGCGCGGGACTAGCGGGAGTCAATGAGCAGTTCTTC.

V and J are TRBV9 and TRBJ2-3; no definite D call. The CDR3 has 15 amino acids. The germline CDR1 and CDR2 sequences are SGDLS and YYNGEE. V lost 0 bases, J lost 2 bases, and 10 bases lay in between. This chain's CDR3 is CASSVAPQPTDTQYF. The DNA for the CDR3 is TGTGCCAGCAGCGTAGCCCCACAGCCCACAGATACGCAGTATTTT.

The gene calls are TRBV2 and TRBJ1-2, with D possibly TRBD1 on 5 matching bases. The germline gives CDR1 SNHLY, CDR2 FYNNEI. Deletions cut 6 bases from V and 6 bases from J, with 14 bases between. The CDR3 totals 13 residues. CDR3 DNA: TGTGCCAGCAGGGGGGGGACGGCGAATGGCTACACCTTC. Translated, it gives CASRGGTANGYTF.

The chain links TRBV30 to TRBJ1-1; TRBD1 is a possible D gene (5 bases). This CDR3 is 13 amino acids long. The ends were cut back, 4 bases at V and 3 bases at J, with 12 bases in the middle. CDR1 is GTSNPN and CDR2 is SVGIG in the germline V gene (reference sequence). The CDR3 DNA reads TGTGCCTGGACCCTGGGGGGTTACACTGAAGCTTTCTTT. Translating it yields CAWTLGGYTEAFF.

The CDR3 loop reads CASSTIETQYF. For the CDR3, the DNA is TGTGCCAGCAGTACAATAGAGACCCAGTACTTC. The chain combines TRBV28 with TRBJ2-5; D uncertain. This CDR3 region has 11 residues. CDR1 and CDR2 from the germline V gene are MDHEN and SYDVKM. V was cut by 5 bases and J by 4 bases, with 5 bases left in between.

This clone showed up just once. The chain employs TRBV30 and TRBJ1-3, with D perhaps TRBD1 (5 bases). Trimming pared 0 bases from V and 4 bases from J, leaving 13 bases between. Germline V gene lookup returns CDR1 GTSNPN and CDR2 SVGIG (reference sequence). This CDR3 region has 15 residues. CDR3 amino acids: CAWSVSRVSGNTIYF. DNA of the CDR3: TGTGCCTGGAGTGTAAGCAGGGTGTCAGGAAACACCATATATTTT.

This chain joins TRBV5-1 and TRBJ1-2; 7 nucleotides agree with TRBD1. The V segment lost 0 bases and the J segment 4 bases; nucleotides outside the gene matches: 9. Looked up from germline, CDR1 is SGHRS and CDR2 is YFSETQ. CDR3 length: 16 amino acids. CDR3 amino acids: CASSLEGGRGFYGYTF. The CDR3 DNA reads TGCGCCAGCAGCTTGGAAGGAGGCAGGGGGTTCTATGGCTACACCTTC.

This rearrangement joins TRBV10-3 to TRBJ2-7; the match to TRBD1 covers 10 bases. CDR1 and CDR2 (germline): ENHRY, SYGVKD. Trimming at V came to 6 bases and at J to 5 bases, leaving 13 bases not matched to a gene. The CDR3 totals 16 residues. The CDR3 loop reads CAISSSRDRGRHEQYF. CDR3 in DNA: TGTGCCATCAGCAGTTCTAGGGACAGGGGTAGGCACGAGCAGTACTTC.

This chain links TRBV27 with TRBJ2-1; D remains ambiguous. Trimming took 3 bases from V and 0 from J, leaving 6 bases between them. This CDR3 comprises 14 residues. Germline V gene data show CDR1 as MNHEY and CDR2 as SMNVEV (reference sequence). The CDR3 coding sequence is TGTGCCAGCAGTTTTGGGCACTCCTACAATGAGCAGTTCTTC. Its translation is CASSFGHSYNEQFF.

The chain employs TRBV24-1 and TRBJ2-1, with TRBD1 identical over 10 bases. The CDR3 runs to 16 residues. V trimming: 3 bases; J trimming: 7 bases; junction bases outside the gene matches: 8. The germline V gene encodes CDR1 KGHDR and CDR2 SFDVKD. Here the CDR3 reads CATSDADRGYTNEQFF. The DNA of the CDR3 is TGTGCCACCAGTGATGCGGACAGGGGGTATACAAATGAGCAGTTCTTC.

Written as DNA, the CDR3 is TGTGCCAGCAGTTACACCGAGGGGGTTAGAGCTTTCTTT. This sequence encodes CASSYTEGVRAFF. The chain links TRBV6-2 or TRBV6-3 to TRBJ1-1; the D gene is possibly TRBD1 (6 bases). V was clipped by 2 bases and J by 10 bases, with 14 bases between them. The germline V gene has CDR1 MNHEY and CDR2 SVGEGT. The CDR3 is 13 amino acids.

The rearrangement links TRBV7-2 to TRBJ2-3, with D unclear. The germline V gene has CDR1 SGHTA and CDR2 FQGNSA. The CDR3 loop spans 15 amino acids. Trimming removed 2 bases from V and 0 bases from J, with 9 bases in between. The CDR3 region has the DNA TGTGCCAGCAGCTTATACCGCACTAGCACAGATACGCAGTATTTT. Amino acids: CASSLYRTSTDTQYF.

J is TRBJ1-5 and V is TRBV27, with D perhaps TRBD1 (6 bases). The germline V gene has CDR1 MNHEY and CDR2 SMNVEV (reference sequence). V was trimmed by 3 bases and J by 5 bases, leaving 11 bases between them. The CDR3 extends over 14 amino acids. CDR3 nucleotides: TGTGCCAGCAGTTTGGGGGCGGGAGATCAGCCCCAGCATTTT. It translates to CASSLGAGDQPQHF.

This clone was seen once. The V gene is TRBV6-1, the J gene TRBJ1-2; D is perhaps TRBD1 (5 bases). V lost 3 bases and J lost 7, with 9 bases in between. Germline V gene lookup returns CDR1 MNHNS and CDR2 SASEGT. This CDR3 contains 12 residues. CDR3 protein: CASSEGGFGYTF. CDR3 DNA: TGTGCCAGCAGTGAGGGGGGGTTTGGCTACACCTTC.

As regards this clone: At one boundary the junction diverges from the germline segment, which might be a read error. This sequence joins TRBV7-8 and TRBJ1-2; TRBD1 matches at 9 bases. This CDR3 is 12 amino acids long. The germline CDR1 and CDR2 sequences are SGHVS and FQNEAQ. This chain's CDR3 is CASSFGDRESVF. CDR3 nucleotides: TGTGCCAGCAGCTTTGGGGACAGGGAAAGTGTCTTC.

V gene TRBV5-4 combines with J gene TRBJ1-2; D possibly corresponds to TRBD1 (6 bases). CDR1 and CDR2 from the germline V gene are SGHNT and YYREEE (reference sequence). V was pared by 4 bases and J by 4 bases, with 11 bases between. The CDR3 length is 13 residues. In DNA form, the CDR3 reads TGTGCCAGCAGCCGCACAGGGACCTATGGCTACACCTTC. This translates into CASSRTGTYGYTF. The full variable domain, completed using reference TRBV5-4 and TRBJ1-2, is ETGVTQSPTHLIKTRGQQVTLRCSSQSGHNTVSWYQQALGQGPQFIFQYYREEENGRGNFPPRFSGLQFPNYSSELNVNALELDDSALYLCASSRTGTYGYTFGSGTRLTVV.

CDR3 coding DNA: TGTGCCAGCAGCCCCGGGACAGGGGTTATGGGGGGCTACACCTTC. Its translation: CASSPGTGVMGGYTF. The chain recombines TRBV6-5 with TRBJ1-2; 10 nucleotides align to TRBD1. Germline V CDR1 and CDR2: MNHEY, SVGAGI. This CDR3 has 15 residues. Trimming removed 6 bases from V and 8 bases from J; junction bases left unmatched: 12.

The chain couples TRBV19 to TRBJ2-7; possibly TRBD2 for D (5 bases). This CDR3 contains 13 residues. Germline loops: CDR1 LNHDA, CDR2 SQIVND (reference sequence). V was trimmed by 4 bases and J by 6 bases, leaving 13 bases between them. CDR3 nucleotides: TGTGCCAGTAGTAGTGGGAGCGTCGGCGAGCAGTACTTC. Amino acids: CASSSGSVGEQYF.

CDR3 in DNA: TGTGCCAGCAGCAAACCCCGGGGGGGTTCCTACAATGAGCAGTTCTTC. Protein sequence: CASSKPRGGSYNEQFF. V is TRBV7-2 and J is TRBJ2-1, with 8 bases aligning to TRBD2. Trimming cost V 5 bases and J 1 base; bases outside gene matches: 7. Looked up from germline, CDR1 is SGHTA and CDR2 is FQGNSA. The CDR3 totals 16 residues.